This TCR beta chain was sequenced during a study of T cells in Graves' hyperthyroidism and ophthalmopathy. Trimming took off 5 bases at V and 4 bases at J, with 20 bases between the two ends. The CDR3 covers 17 residues. Germline CDR1 and CDR2: SEHNR and FQNEAQ (reference sequence). TCR beta CDR3 regions were amplified from RNA transcripts. With the HTBI primer set, the TCR CDR3 went through a first round of RT-PCR. TCRdb called the multiplex PCR reads again in MiXCR, with one record for every CDR3 protein. Of hundreds of thousands of distinct CDR3 sequences listed, about a sixth were seen once; the top ten hold 15% to 20%.

The sequence was obtained from a woman aged 18-30 years with Graves' hyperthyroidism. V and J are TRBV7-9 and TRBJ2-2, with D unclear. The sample taken for sequencing was blood. The CDR3 DNA sequence: TGTGCCAGCAGCAACCCTCCGGGCAGAGACTCCACCGGGGAGCTGTTTTTT. It specifies CASSNPPGRDSTGELFF.